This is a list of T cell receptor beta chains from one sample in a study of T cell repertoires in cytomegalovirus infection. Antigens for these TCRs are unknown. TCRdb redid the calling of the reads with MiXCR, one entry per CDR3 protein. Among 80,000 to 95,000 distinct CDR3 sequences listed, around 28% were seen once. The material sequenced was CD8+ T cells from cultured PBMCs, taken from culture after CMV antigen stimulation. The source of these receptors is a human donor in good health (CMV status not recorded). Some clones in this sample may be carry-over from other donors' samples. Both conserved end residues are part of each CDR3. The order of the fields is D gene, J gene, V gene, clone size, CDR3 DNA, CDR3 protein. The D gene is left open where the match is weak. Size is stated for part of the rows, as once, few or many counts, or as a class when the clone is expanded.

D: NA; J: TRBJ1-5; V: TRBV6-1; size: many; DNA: TGTGCCAGCAGTGAAGTTGGGGTTAGCAATCAGCCCCAGCATTTT; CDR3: CASSEVGVSNQPQHF
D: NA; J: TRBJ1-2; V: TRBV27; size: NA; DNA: TGTGCCAGCAGGGGACACACCTTCTATGGCTACACCTTC; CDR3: CASRGHTFYGYTF
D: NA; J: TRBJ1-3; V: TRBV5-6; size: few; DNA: TGTGCCAGCAGCTTGAGTGGAGGGACGAACACCATATATTTT; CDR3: CASSLSGGTNTIYF
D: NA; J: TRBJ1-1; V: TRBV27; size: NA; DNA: TGTGCCAGCGCCCTCCAACGGGGGGCCGGAACTGAAGCTTTCTTT; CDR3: CASALQRGAGTEAFF
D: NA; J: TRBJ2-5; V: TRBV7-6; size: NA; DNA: TGTGCCAGCAGCTTAGGCCAGTTCCAAGAGACCCAGTACTTC; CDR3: CASSLGQFQETQYF
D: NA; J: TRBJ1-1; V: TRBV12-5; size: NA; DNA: TGTGCTAGTGGTTTGGCTGCTAGCACTGAAGCTTTCTTT; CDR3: CASGLAASTEAFF
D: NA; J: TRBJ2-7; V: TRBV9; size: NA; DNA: TGTGCCAGCAGCGTAGGACTGGTCAGGGGGGCGAGGGACGAGCAGTACTTC; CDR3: CASSVGLVRGARDEQYF
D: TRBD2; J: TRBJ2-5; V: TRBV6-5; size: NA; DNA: TGTGCCAGCAGTTACTCGTGGACTAGCGAGGACCAGTACTTC; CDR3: CASSYSWTSEDQYF
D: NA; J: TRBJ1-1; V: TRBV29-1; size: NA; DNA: TGCAGCGTTGGCGGGGGCACTGAAGCTTTCTTT; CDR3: CSVGGGTEAFF
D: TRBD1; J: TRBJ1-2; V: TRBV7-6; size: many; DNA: TGTGCCAGCAGCTCCGGGACAGGGGACTATGGCTACACCTTC; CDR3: CASSSGTGDYGYTF
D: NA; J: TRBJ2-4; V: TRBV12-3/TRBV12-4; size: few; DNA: TGTGCCAGCAGGGGGGCCGTAGCCAAAAACATTCAGTACTTC; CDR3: CASRGAVAKNIQYF
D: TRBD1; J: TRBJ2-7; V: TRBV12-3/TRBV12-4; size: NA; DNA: TGTGCCAGCAGTCCCGGGACAGTTTCCTACGAGCAGTACTTC; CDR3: CASSPGTVSYEQYF
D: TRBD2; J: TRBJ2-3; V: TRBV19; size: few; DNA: TGTGCCAGTAGTCTCAGACTAGCGGGACTCACAGATACGCAGTATTTT; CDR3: CASSLRLAGLTDTQYF
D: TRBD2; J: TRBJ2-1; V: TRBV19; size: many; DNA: TGTGCCAGTAGTCTGACCGGGACTAGCTTTGAGCAGTTCTTC; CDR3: CASSLTGTSFEQFF
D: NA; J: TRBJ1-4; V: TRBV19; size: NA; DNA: TGTGCCAGTAGCCGAGGAGAAGGAAAACTGTTTTTT; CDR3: CASSRGEGKLFF
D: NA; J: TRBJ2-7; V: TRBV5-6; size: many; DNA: TGTGCCAGCAGCGGAGCCGGGGAAGCGGAGTACTTC; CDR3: CASSGAGEAEYF
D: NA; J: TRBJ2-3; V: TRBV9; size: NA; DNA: TGTGCCAGCAGCTCATCGGGGGTGATCACAGATACGCAGTATTTT; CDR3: CASSSSGVITDTQYF
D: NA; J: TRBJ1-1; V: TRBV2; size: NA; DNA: TGTGCCAGCAGTGTGGGGCAGCGGAACACTGAAGCTTTCTTT; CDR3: CASSVGQRNTEAFF
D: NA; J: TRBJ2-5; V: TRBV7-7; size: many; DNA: TGTGCCAGCAGCTTTGGGGGGCCCCAAGAGACCCAGTACTTC; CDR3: CASSFGGPQETQYF
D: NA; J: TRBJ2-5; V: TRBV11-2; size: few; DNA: TGTGCCAGCAGCTTAGATCAGGGGTCGGAGGAGACCCAGTACTTC; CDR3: CASSLDQGSEETQYF
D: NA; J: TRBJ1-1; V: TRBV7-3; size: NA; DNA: TGTGCCAGCAGCTTATTAGCGGGGATCACTGAAGCTTTCTTT; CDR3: CASSLLAGITEAFF
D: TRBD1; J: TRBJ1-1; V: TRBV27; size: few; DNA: TGTGCCAGCAGTTTACTGACAGGGCTAAACACTGAAGCTTTCTTT; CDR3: CASSLLTGLNTEAFF
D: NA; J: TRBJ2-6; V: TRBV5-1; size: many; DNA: TGCGCCAGCAGCTTTTCAGGGGCCAACGTCCTGACTTTC; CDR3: CASSFSGANVLTF
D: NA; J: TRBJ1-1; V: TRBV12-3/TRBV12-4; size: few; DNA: TGTGCCAGCAGTTTACGTGGGGACACTGAAGCTTTCTTT; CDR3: CASSLRGDTEAFF
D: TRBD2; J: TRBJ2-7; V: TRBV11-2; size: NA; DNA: TGTGCCAGCAGCTTCGCGGGAGCCTACGAGCAGTACTTC; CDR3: CASSFAGAYEQYF
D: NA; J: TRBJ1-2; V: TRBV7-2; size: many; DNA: TGTGCCAGCAGCTTAGTGGGGGCTGGGGGCTATGGCTACACCTTC; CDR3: CASSLVGAGGYGYTF
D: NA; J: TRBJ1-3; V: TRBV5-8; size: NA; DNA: TGTGCCAGCAGCTTGTTACCGAGCTCTGGAAACACCATATATTTT; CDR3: CASSLLPSSGNTIYF
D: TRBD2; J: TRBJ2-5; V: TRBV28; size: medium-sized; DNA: TGTGCCGCCGCCGGCGGGGGGGCCCTAGAGACCCAGTACTTC; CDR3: CAAAGGGALETQYF
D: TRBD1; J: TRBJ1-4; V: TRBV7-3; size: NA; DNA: TGTGCCAGCAGCCCCGGGACAGGGCAAAAACTGTTTTTT; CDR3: CASSPGTGQKLFF
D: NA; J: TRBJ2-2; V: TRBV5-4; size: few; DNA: TGTGCCAGCAGATCGGGACACCAGAACACCGGGGAGCTGTTTTTT; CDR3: CASRSGHQNTGELFF
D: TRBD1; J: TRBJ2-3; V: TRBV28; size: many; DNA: TGTGCCAGCAGTTTGATCAGGGGGCGAGATACGCAGTATTTT; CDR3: CASSLIRGRDTQYF
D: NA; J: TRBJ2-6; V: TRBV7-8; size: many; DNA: TGTGCCAGCAGCTTAGCCAAAGGGGGGGCCAACGTCCTGACTTTC; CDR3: CASSLAKGGANVLTF
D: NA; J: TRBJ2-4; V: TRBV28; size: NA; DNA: TGTGCCAGCAGCGTGCACCTCTTGGGCAAAAACATTCAGTACTTC; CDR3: CASSVHLLGKNIQYF
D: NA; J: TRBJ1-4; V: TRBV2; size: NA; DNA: TGTGCCAGCAGTCCGTACGCTGAAAAACTGTTTTTT; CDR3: CASSPYAEKLFF
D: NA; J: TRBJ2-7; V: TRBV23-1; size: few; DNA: TGCGCCGACACCGCTCACTACGAGCAGTACTTC; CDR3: CADTAHYEQYF
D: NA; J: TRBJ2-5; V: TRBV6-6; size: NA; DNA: TGTGCCAGCAGCCGAGGGGCGGTGCCCCAAGAGACCCAGTACTTC; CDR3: CASSRGAVPQETQYF
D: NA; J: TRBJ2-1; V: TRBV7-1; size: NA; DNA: TGTGCCAGCAGCTCATTGGACGTCAGACAGTTCTTC; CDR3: CASSSLDVRQFF
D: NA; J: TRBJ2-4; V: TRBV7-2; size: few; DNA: TGTGCCAGCAGCTTAGGCTACGGCAGCTTAGCCAAAAACATTCAGTACTTC; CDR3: CASSLGYGSLAKNIQYF